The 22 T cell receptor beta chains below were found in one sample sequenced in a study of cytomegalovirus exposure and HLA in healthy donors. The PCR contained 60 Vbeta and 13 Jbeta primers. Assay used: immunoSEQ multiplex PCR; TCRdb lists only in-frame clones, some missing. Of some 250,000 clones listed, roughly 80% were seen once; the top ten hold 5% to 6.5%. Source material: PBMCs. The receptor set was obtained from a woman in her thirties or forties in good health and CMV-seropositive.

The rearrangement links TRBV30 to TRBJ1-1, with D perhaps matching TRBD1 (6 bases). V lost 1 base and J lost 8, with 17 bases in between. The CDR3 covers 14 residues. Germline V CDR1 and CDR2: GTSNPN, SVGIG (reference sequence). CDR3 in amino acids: CAWSGSGTLGEAFF. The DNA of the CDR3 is TGTGCCTGGAGTGGGTCCGGGACACTGGGGGAAGCTTTCTTT. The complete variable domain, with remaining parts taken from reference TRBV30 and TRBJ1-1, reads SQTIHQWPATLVQPVGSPLSLECTVEGTSNPNLYWYRQAAGRGLQLLFYSVGIGQISSEVPQNLSASRPQDRQFILSSKKLLLSDSGFYLCAWSGSGTLGEAFFGQGTRLTVV.

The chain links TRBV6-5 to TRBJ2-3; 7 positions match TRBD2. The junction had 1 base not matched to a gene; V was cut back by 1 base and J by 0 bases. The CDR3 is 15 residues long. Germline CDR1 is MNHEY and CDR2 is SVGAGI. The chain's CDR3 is CASSYFSGSTDTQYF. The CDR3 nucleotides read TGTGCCAGCAGTTACTTTAGCGGGAGCACAGATACGCAGTATTTT.

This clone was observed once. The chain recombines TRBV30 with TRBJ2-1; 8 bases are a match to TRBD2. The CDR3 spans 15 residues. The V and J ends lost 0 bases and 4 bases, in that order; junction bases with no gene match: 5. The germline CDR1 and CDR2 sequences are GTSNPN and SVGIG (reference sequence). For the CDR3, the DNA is TGTGCCTGGAGTGTAGGGCTAGCGGGTTACAATGAGCAGTTCTTC. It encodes CAWSVGLAGYNEQFF.

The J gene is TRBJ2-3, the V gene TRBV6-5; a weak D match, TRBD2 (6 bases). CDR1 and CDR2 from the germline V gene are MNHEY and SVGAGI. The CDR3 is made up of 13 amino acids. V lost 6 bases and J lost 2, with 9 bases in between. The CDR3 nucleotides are TGTGCCAGCAGAGGGACTTACACAGATACGCAGTATTTT. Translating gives CASRGTYTDTQYF.

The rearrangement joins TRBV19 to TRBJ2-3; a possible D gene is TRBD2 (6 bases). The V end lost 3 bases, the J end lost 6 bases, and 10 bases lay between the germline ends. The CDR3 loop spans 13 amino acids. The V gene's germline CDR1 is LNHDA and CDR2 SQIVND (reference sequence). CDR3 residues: CASSITSWDTQYF. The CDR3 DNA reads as TGTGCCAGTAGTATTACTAGCTGGGATACGCAGTATTTT.

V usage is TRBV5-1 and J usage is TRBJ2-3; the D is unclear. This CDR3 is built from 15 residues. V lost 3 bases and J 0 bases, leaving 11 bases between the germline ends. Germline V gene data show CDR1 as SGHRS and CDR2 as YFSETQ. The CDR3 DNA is TGCGCCAGCAGCTCACTTAGCAGTAGCACAGATACGCAGTATTTT. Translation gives CASSSLSSSTDTQYF.

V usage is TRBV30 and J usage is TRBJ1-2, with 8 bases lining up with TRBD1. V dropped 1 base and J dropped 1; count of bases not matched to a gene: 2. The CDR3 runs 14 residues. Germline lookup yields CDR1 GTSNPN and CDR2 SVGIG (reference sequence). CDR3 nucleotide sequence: TGTGCCTGGAGTGCGGGACAGGTTAACTATGGCTACACCTTC. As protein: CAWSAGQVNYGYTF.

The CDR3, as DNA: TGTGCCAGCAGCTTACTTAACGGACTAACCTACGAGCAGTACTTC. This sequence encodes CASSLLNGLTYEQYF. This chain joins TRBV5-6 and TRBJ2-7; D perhaps matches TRBD2 (6 bases). V was trimmed by 2 bases and J by 2 bases, leaving 14 bases between them. CDR3 length equals 15 residues. The germline gives CDR1 SGHDT, CDR2 YYEEEE.

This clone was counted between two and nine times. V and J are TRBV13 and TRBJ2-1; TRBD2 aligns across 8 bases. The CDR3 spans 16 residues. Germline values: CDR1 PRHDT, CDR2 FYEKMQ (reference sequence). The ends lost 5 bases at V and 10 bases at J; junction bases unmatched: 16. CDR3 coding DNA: TGTGCCAGCAGCCCTCCTTGGCTAGCGGGTAAATCCGAGCAGTTCTTC. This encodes CASSPPWLAGKSEQFF.

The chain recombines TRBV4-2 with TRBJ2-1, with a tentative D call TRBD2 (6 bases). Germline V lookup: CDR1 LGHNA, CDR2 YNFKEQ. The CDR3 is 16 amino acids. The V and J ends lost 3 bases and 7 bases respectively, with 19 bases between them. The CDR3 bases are TGTGCCAGCAGCCACATGGGGGGATCCCCAGGGAATGAGCAGTTCTTC. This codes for CASSHMGGSPGNEQFF.

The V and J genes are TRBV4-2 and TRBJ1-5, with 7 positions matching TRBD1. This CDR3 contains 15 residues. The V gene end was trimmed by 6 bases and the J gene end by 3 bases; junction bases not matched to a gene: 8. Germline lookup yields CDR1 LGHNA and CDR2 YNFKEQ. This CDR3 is CASRSKDRINQPQHF. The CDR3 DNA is TGTGCCAGCAGGTCGAAGGACAGGATCAATCAGCCCCAGCATTTT.

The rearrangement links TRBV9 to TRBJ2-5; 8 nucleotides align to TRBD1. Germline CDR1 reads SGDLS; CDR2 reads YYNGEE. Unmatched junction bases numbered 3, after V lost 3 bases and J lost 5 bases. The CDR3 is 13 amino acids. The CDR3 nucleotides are TGTGCCAGCAGCGGACAGGGGACGGAGACCCAGTACTTC. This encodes CASSGQGTETQYF.

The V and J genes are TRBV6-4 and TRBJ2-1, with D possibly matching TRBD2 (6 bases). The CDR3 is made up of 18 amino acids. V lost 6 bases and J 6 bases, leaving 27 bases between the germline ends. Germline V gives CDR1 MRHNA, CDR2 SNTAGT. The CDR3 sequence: CASSTTWWTTQTGNEQFF. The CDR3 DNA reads TGTGCCAGCAGCACGACCTGGTGGACTACCCAAACCGGCAATGAGCAGTTCTTC.

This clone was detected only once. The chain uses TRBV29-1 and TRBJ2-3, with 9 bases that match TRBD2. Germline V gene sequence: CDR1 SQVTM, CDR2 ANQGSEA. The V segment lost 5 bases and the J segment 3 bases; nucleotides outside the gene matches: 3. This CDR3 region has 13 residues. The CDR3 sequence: CSVRRGGTDTQYF. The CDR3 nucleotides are TGCAGCGTTCGGCGGGGGGGAACAGATACGCAGTATTTT.

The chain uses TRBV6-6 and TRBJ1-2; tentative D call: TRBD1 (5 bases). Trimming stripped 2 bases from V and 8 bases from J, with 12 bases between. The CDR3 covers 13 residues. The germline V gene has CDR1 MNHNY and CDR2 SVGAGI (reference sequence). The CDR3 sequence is CASSYGREGGYTF. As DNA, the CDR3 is TGTGCCAGCAGTTACGGCAGGGAGGGGGGCTACACCTTC.

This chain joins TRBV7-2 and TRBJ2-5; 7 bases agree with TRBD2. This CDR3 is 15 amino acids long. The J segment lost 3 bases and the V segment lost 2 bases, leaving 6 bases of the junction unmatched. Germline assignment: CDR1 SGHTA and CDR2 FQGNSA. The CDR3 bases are TGTGCCAGCAGCTTAAATGAGGGAGGGAAAGAGACCCAGTACTTC. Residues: CASSLNEGGKETQYF.

This CDR3 is CASSPQVGRGDGYTF. The CDR3 DNA sequence: TGTGCCAGTAGTCCTCAGGTGGGCAGGGGAGATGGCTACACCTTC. The chain joins TRBV19 to TRBJ1-2; D is possibly TRBD1 (6 bases). CDR1 is LNHDA, CDR2 SQIVND, per germline (reference sequence). The CDR3 is 15 amino acids. V was clipped by 5 bases and J by 6 bases, with 19 bases between them.

The CDR3 DNA follows: TGCGCCAGCACCGGGGGGGATGGTGAGACCCAGTACTTC. Encoded protein: CASTGGDGETQYF. The chain joins TRBV5-1 to TRBJ2-5; 8 bases map to TRBD2. With 6 bases clipped from V and 5 bases from J, the junction kept 6 bases outside the gene matches. This CDR3 has 13 amino acids. Looked up from germline, CDR1 is SGHRS and CDR2 is YFSETQ.

The CDR3 DNA follows: TGCGCCAGCAGCCTATATTTTGGGACAGGTCAAACCGGGGAGCTGTTTTTT. Translated, it gives CASSLYFGTGQTGELFF. This chain joins TRBV4-3 and TRBJ2-2; 8 positions match TRBD1. The CDR3 length is 17 residues. Germline trimming cut 4 bases from V and 5 bases from J; bases unmatched to any gene: 12. CDR1 LGHNA and CDR2 YSLEER come from the germline V gene.

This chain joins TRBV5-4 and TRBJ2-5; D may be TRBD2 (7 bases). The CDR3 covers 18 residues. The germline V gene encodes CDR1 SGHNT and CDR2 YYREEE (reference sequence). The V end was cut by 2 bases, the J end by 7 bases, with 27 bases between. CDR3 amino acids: CASSLGGGRGALSGTQYF. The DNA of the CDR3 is TGTGCCAGCAGCTTAGGGGGTGGGAGGGGGGCTCTTAGCGGGACCCAGTACTTC.

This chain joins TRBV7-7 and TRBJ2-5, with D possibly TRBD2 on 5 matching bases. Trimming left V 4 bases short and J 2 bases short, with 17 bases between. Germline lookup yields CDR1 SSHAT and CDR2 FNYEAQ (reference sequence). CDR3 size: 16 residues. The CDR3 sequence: CASSSTHGMGQETQYF. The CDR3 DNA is TGTGCCAGCAGCTCCACACACGGGATGGGACAAGAGACCCAGTACTTC.

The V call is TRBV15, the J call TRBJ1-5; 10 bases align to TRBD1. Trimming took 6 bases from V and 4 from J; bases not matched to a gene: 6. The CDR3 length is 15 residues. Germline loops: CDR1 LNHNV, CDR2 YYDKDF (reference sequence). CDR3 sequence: CATRGGTGENQPQHF. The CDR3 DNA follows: TGTGCCACCAGAGGGGGGACAGGGGAGAATCAGCCCCAGCATTTT.